Listed below are T cell receptor beta chains from one sample, sequenced in a study of cytomegalovirus exposure and HLA in healthy donors. Profiled with immunoSEQ multiplex PCR; TCRdb holds only in-frame clones, not every one. This sample contains around 45,000 clones. The sequencing sample was made of PBMCs. These receptors originate from a woman younger than 45 in good health and CMV-seronegative. The CDR3 runs from the conserved cysteine through the conserved F or W. D genes are given only for firm matches.

v_gene	j_gene	len	d_gene	CDR3aa	CDR3nt
TRBV14	TRBJ2-6	13	.	CASNPGGANVLTF	TGTGCCAGCAACCCTGGCGGGGCCAACGTCCTGACTTTC
TRBV4-2	TRBJ2-4	18	TRBD1	CASSHSSGGQGAKNIQYF	TGTGCCAGCAGCCATTCTTCCGGGGGACAGGGTGCCAAAAACATTCAGTACTTC
TRBV29-1	TRBJ2-7	16	.	CSVVHFGGGNSYEQYF	TGCAGCGTTGTCCATTTTGGGGGAGGCAACTCCTACGAGCAGTACTTC
TRBV13	TRBJ2-7	14	.	CASSLWTAPYEQYF	TGTGCCAGCAGCCTCTGGACAGCGCCCTACGAGCAGTACTTC
TRBV6-5	TRBJ2-2	15	.	CASSTRRANTGELFF	TGTGCCAGCAGCACTAGACGGGCGAACACCGGGGAGCTGTTTTTT
TRBV7-7	TRBJ2-3	12	TRBD2	CASNQLAGVLYF	TGTGCCAGCAACCAACTAGCGGGAGTGTTGTATTTT
TRBV2	TRBJ2-3	15	.	CASSHRLISTDTQYF	TGTGCCAGCAGTCATCGACTGATTAGCACAGATACGCAGTATTTT
TRBV6-1	TRBJ1-5	13	.	CASNLGANQPQHF	TGTGCCAGCAACCTTGGGGCCAATCAGCCCCAGCATTTT
TRBV18	TRBJ1-5	16	TRBD1	CASSPLSGQGTQPQHF	TGTGCCAGCTCACCACTATCGGGACAGGGTACTCAGCCCCAGCATTTT
TRBV29-1	TRBJ2-7	12	TRBD1	CSVGQGTYEQYF	TGCAGCGTTGGACAGGGGACCTACGAGCAGTACTTC
TRBV11-2	TRBJ1-4	11	.	CASSSGSRGIF	TGTGCCAGCAGCTCTGGGAGCAGGGGCATTTTT
TRBV5-8	TRBJ2-7	14	.	CASSLARQAYEQYF	TGTGCCAGCAGCTTGGCCAGACAGGCCTACGAGCAGTACTTC
TRBV16	TRBJ1-5	15	.	CASSIRRSGDQPQHF	TGTGCCAGCAGCATCCGACGATCAGGGGACCAGCCCCAGCATTTT
TRBV20-1	TRBJ1-2	11	.	CSARTERGYTF	TGCAGTGCTAGGACAGAACGGGGCTACACCTTC
TRBV10-3	TRBJ2-7	13	.	CAISGQQGYEQYF	TGTGCCATCAGTGGCCAACAGGGTTACGAGCAGTACTTC
TRBV5-1	TRBJ1-1	13	.	CASSSGVNTEAFF	TGCGCCAGCAGCTCAGGGGTGAACACTGAAGCTTTCTTT
TRBV6-5	TRBJ1-3	15	TRBD1	CASSRDRGAGNTIYF	TGTGCCAGCTCCCGGGACAGGGGCGCTGGAAACACCATATATTTT
TRBV30	TRBJ1-4	13	TRBD1	CAWGTGNNEKLFF	TGTGCCTGGGGGACAGGGAATAATGAAAAACTGTTTTTT
TRBV4-1	TRBJ1-1	11	.	CASSQSSEAFF	TGCGCCAGCAGCCAAAGCTCTGAAGCTTTCTTT
TRBV27	TRBJ1-1	16	.	CASSSNRGRGGTEAFF	TGTGCCAGCAGTTCCAACCGGGGCAGGGGAGGGACTGAAGCTTTCTTT
TRBV28	TRBJ2-7	11	.	CASSLALEQYF	TGTGCCAGCAGTTTAGCGTTGGAGCAGTACTTC
TRBV27	TRBJ2-1	13	TRBD1	CASSVTGYNEQFF	TGTGCCAGCAGTGTGACAGGGTACAATGAGCAGTTCTTC
TRBV11-2	TRBJ2-7	12	.	CASSPGTYEQYF	TGTGCCAGCAGCCCAGGGACCTACGAGCAGTACTTC
TRBV14	TRBJ2-7	14	TRBD2	CASSPTSGRYEQYF	TGTGCCAGCAGCCCTACTAGCGGGAGGTACGAGCAGTACTTC
TRBV30	TRBJ2-7	11	.	CAWSKLYEQYF	TGTGCCTGGAGTAAGCTGTACGAGCAGTACTTC
TRBV10-3	TRBJ1-2	13	.	CAIRKDRTYGYTF	TGTGCCATCAGGAAAGACAGGACCTATGGCTACACCTTC
TRBV19	TRBJ2-3	14	.	CASSMTEPTDTQYF	TGTGCCAGTAGTATGACAGAACCCACAGATACGCAGTATTTT
TRBV6-9	TRBJ2-5	12	.	CASLERQETQYF	TGTGCCAGCCTGGAGAGGCAAGAGACCCAGTACTTC
TRBV14	TRBJ1-1	11	TRBD1	CASSQGAEAFF	TGTGCCAGCAGTCAGGGGGCTGAAGCTTTCTTT
TRBV29-1	TRBJ1-3	16	.	CSVEDLTEVSGNTIYF	TGCAGCGTTGAAGATCTAACGGAGGTCTCTGGAAACACCATATATTTT
TRBV4-1	TRBJ2-7	19	TRBD2	CASSQARTSGAPFSYEQYF	TGCGCCAGCAGCCAGGCCAGGACTAGCGGGGCACCGTTTTCCTACGAGCAGTACTTC
TRBV4-1	TRBJ1-1	12	.	CASSQGADEAFF	TGCGCCAGCAGCCAGGGGGCGGATGAAGCTTTCTTT
TRBV4-1	TRBJ2-1	16	.	CASSQEMSGAMGEQLF	TGCGCCAGCAGCCAAGAAATGAGCGGAGCCATGGGTGAGCAGCTCTTC
TRBV30	TRBJ1-5	13	.	CAWSVWGGQPQHF	TGTGCCTGGAGTGTATGGGGAGGACAGCCCCAGCATTTT
TRBV19	TRBJ1-5	17	.	CASSIITGSYSNQPQHF	TGTGCCAGTAGTATTATAACAGGGTCTTATAGCAATCAGCCCCAGCATTTT
TRBV11-3	TRBJ2-2	15	TRBD1	CASSTGQGGTGELFF	TGTGCCAGCAGCACAGGACAGGGAGGCACCGGGGAGCTGTTTTTT
TRBV6-5	TRBJ2-1	15	TRBD1	CASTSDRGLYNEQFF	TGTGCCAGCACCTCTGACAGGGGGCTGTACAATGAGCAGTTCTTC
TRBV19	TRBJ2-5	14	.	CASSTLTGEETQYF	TGTGCCAGTAGTACCCTAACAGGTGAAGAGACCCAGTACTTC
TRBV29-1	TRBJ1-2	14	.	CSVALAGVGYGYTF	TGCAGCGTCGCTCTCGCGGGAGTAGGCTATGGCTACACCTTC
TRBV4-1	TRBJ2-1	16	TRBD2	CASSPRTSGQYNEQFF	TGCGCCAGCAGCCCCCGGACTAGCGGACAATACAATGAGCAGTTCTTC
TRBV7-9	TRBJ2-7	15	TRBD2	CASSPRVAGDDEQYF	TGTGCCAGCAGCCCCCGGGTAGCGGGAGACGACGAGCAGTACTTC
TRBV6-5	TRBJ2-7	13	.	CASSDPTASEQYF	TGTGCCAGCAGTGACCCCACAGCCAGCGAGCAGTACTTC
TRBV7-6	TRBJ2-2	16	TRBD1	CASSIGQGALTGELFF	TGTGCCAGCAGCATTGGACAGGGGGCGCTCACCGGGGAGCTGTTTTTT
TRBV4-2	TRBJ2-7	14	.	CASSRSVETYEQYF	TGTGCCAGCAGCCGAAGCGTTGAAACCTACGAGCAGTACTTC
TRBV6-5	TRBJ1-2	14	.	CASSYNGENYGYTF	TGTGCCAGCAGTTACAATGGTGAGAACTATGGCTACACCTTC
TRBV6-5	TRBJ1-1	14	TRBD1	CASSYRGMNTEAFF	TGTGCCAGCAGCTACAGGGGTATGAACACTGAAGCTTTCTTT
TRBV30	TRBJ2-7	13	.	CAWSPSTGYEQYF	TGTGCCTGGAGCCCATCAACCGGTTACGAGCAGTACTTC
TRBV5-4	TRBJ2-1	14	TRBD1	CASSSRDSYNEQFF	TGTGCCAGCAGCTCCCGGGACAGCTACAATGAGCAGTTCTTC
TRBV18	TRBJ1-2	14	.	CASSTTGLNYGYTF	TGTGCCAGCTCCACCACAGGGCTAAACTATGGCTACACCTTC
TRBV6-4	TRBJ1-1	16	TRBD1	CASSVSGTVGLTEAFF	TGTGCCAGCAGTGTTTCAGGGACAGTCGGGCTGACTGAAGCTTTCTTT